The 17 T cell receptor beta chains below were found in one sample sequenced in a study of early T cells in non-severe SARS-CoV-2 infection. TCRdb called the 5' RACE reads again in MiXCR, with one record for every CDR3 protein. In the table there are 100,000 to 150,000 distinct CDR3 sequences, more than 12% of which are singletons. Input material: whole blood. The receptors were gathered from an adult who was a healthcare worker with PCR-confirmed SARS-CoV-2 infection or an uninfected control (not recorded which).

The rearrangement links TRBV12-3 or TRBV12-4 to TRBJ1-1; perhaps TRBD1 as D (6 bases). V was pared by 6 bases and J by 12 bases, with 17 bases between. CDR3 length: 12 residues. The CDR3 nucleotides read TGTGCCAGCAGACGGGCAGGGGCGTCGACTTTCTTT. Its translation is CASRRAGASTFF.

The chain recombines TRBV3-1 with TRBJ2-5; 10 bases are a match to TRBD2. The V segment lost 3 bases and the J segment 7 bases; nucleotides outside the gene matches: 14. CDR1 is LGHDT, CDR2 YNNKEL, per germline (reference sequence). The CDR3 spans 17 residues. The CDR3 reads CASSHTSGVGFSGTQYF. CDR3 DNA: TGTGCCAGCAGCCACACTAGCGGGGTCGGATTTAGTGGGACCCAGTACTTC.

This clonotype turned up a few times. This sequence joins TRBV7-6 and TRBJ2-4, with D hard to call. V dropped 3 bases and J dropped 10 bases, with 13 bases sitting between them. In germline, CDR1 is SGHVS, CDR2 FNYEAQ. The CDR3 totals 13 residues. In nucleotides, the CDR3 is TGTGCCAGCAGCTTTATTTACACGGTTATTCAGTACTTC. Protein product: CASSFIYTVIQYF.

There are many counts of this clonotype. J is TRBJ2-1 and V is TRBV20-1; 10 bases line up with TRBD2. Germline V CDR1 and CDR2: DFQATT, SNEGSKA (reference sequence). CDR3 length: 16 residues. V shed 3 bases and J 5 bases; nucleotides not matched to a gene: 10. The CDR3 nucleotides read TGCAGTGCTAGGATAACCGGGACTAGCGCCCACAATGAGCAGTTCTTC. Its protein is CSARITGTSAHNEQFF.

This clonotype has only a few counts. The chain couples TRBV20-1 to TRBJ2-5; D remains unclear. V was pared by 0 bases and J by 3 bases, with 14 bases between. Germline CDR1 is DFQATT and CDR2 is SNEGSKA (reference sequence). This CDR3 is built from 15 residues. CDR3 DNA sequence: TGCAGTGCTAGAGAATCGATGGGTCGGGAAGAGACCCAGTACTTC. Translating gives CSARESMGREETQYF.

The chain recombines TRBV5-1 with TRBJ1-6; 8 bases fit TRBD1. Per the germline V gene, CDR1 is SGHRS and CDR2 is YFSETQ. V lost 0 bases, J lost 7 bases, and 15 bases stayed unmatched. CDR3 length: 19 residues. The CDR3 loop reads CASSLGPRTGPGSNSPLHF. The CDR3 region has the DNA TGCGCCAGCAGCTTGGGCCCACGGACAGGGCCGGGTTCAAATTCACCCCTCCACTTT.

This clonotype was seen only a few times. V gene TRBV12-5 combines with J gene TRBJ1-1; D unresolved. The V gene lost 7 bases and the J gene lost 4 bases, with 16 bases spanning the gap. This CDR3 has 14 amino acids. Per the germline V gene, CDR1 is LGHNT and CDR2 is FRNRAP. CDR3 in amino acids: CASAVNPPGTEAFF. The CDR3 DNA is TGTGCTAGTGCCGTGAACCCCCCGGGCACTGAAGCTTTCTTT.

The chain recombines TRBV20-1 with TRBJ1-2; 8 nucleotides agree with TRBD1. V lost 5 bases and J lost 4; bases outside the gene matches: 6. Germline V CDR1 and CDR2: DFQATT, SNEGSKA (reference sequence). CDR3 size: 13 residues. This chain's CDR3 is CSAGGQEGYGYTF. CDR3 nucleotide sequence: TGCAGTGCTGGGGGACAGGAGGGCTATGGCTACACCTTC.

Only a few counts were recorded for this clonotype. The chain recombines TRBV5-8 with TRBJ2-2, with TRBD1 as a possible D gene (5 bases). Trimming left V 2 bases short and J 8 bases short, with 16 bases between. CDR3 length equals 15 residues. Germline V CDR1 and CDR2: SGHTS, YDEGEE. CDR3 in amino acids: CASSFLPRVVGELFF. The DNA for the CDR3 is TGTGCCAGCAGCTTCCTGCCCAGGGTGGTAGGGGAGCTGTTTTTT.

This clonotype was picked up a small number of times. The rearrangement uses TRBV9 and TRBJ1-1, with 7 positions matching TRBD1. The CDR3 is 15 residues long. V lost 1 base, J lost 1 base, and 4 bases stayed unmatched. The germline V gene encodes CDR1 SGDLS and CDR2 YYNGEE. CDR3 loop: CASSVRAGGNTEAFF. Written as DNA, the CDR3 is TGTGCCAGCAGCGTAAGAGCAGGGGGGAACACTGAAGCTTTCTTT. The variable domain in full, completed from reference TRBV9 and TRBJ1-1, reads DSGVTQTPKHLITATGQRVTLRCSPRSGDLSVYWYQQSLDQGLQFLIQYYNGEERAKGNILERFSAQQFPDLHSELNLSSLELGDSALYFCASSVRAGGNTEAFFGQGTRLTVV.

This clonotype showed up just a few times. This rearrangement joins TRBV19 to TRBJ2-2; possible D gene TRBD1, 6 bases. This CDR3 region has 13 residues. The germline V and J ends were trimmed by 5 bases and 3 bases, with 7 bases remaining between them. Germline V lookup: CDR1 LNHDA, CDR2 SQIVND (reference sequence). DNA of the CDR3: TGTGCCAGTAGTTGGACAGACACCGGGGAGCTGTTTTTT. Protein product: CASSWTDTGELFF.

The table lists this clonotype with many counts. This chain links TRBV7-9 with TRBJ1-2, with a possible D match to TRBD1 (5 bases). The germline V gene encodes CDR1 SEHNR and CDR2 FQNEAQ (reference sequence). Trimming removed 5 bases from V and 8 bases from J, with 18 bases in between. CDR3 length: 14 residues. The chain's CDR3 is CASSPPGVGGGYTF. DNA of the CDR3: TGTGCCAGCAGCCCCCCGGGTGTCGGGGGAGGCTACACCTTC.

This chain uses TRBV12-3 or TRBV12-4 with TRBJ1-1; D not resolved. V was cut by 3 bases and J by 11 bases, with 16 bases left in between. The CDR3 is made up of 13 amino acids. In nucleotides, the CDR3 is TGTGCCAGCAGTTTGGGTCACACCAGAGGGGCTTTCTTT. This translates into CASSLGHTRGAFF.

This clonotype was found a few times. The chain is built from TRBV19 and TRBJ1-5; D gene unclear. Trimming removed 9 bases at V and 2 bases at J, with 20 bases between. In germline, CDR1 is LNHDA, CDR2 SQIVND (reference sequence). The CDR3 loop spans 16 amino acids. In nucleotides, the CDR3 is TGTGCCAGCCAAAAGAAAGGCAAAACGGGCAATCAGCCCCAGCATTTT. The encoded protein is CASQKKGKTGNQPQHF.

This clonotype has just a few counts. CDR3 coding DNA: TGCGCCAGCAGCCAGGGGTTGAGGGAAGGTGGCTACACCTTC. This gives the protein CASSQGLREGGYTF. The chain employs TRBV4-1 and TRBJ1-2; D uncertain. Germline CDR1 MGHRA, CDR2 YSYEKL. This CDR3 region has 14 residues. V dropped 3 bases and J dropped 7 bases, with 15 bases sitting between them.

This rearrangement joins TRBV30 to TRBJ2-5; possible D gene TRBD2, 6 bases. CDR1 is GTSNPN and CDR2 is SVGIG in the germline V gene (reference sequence). Deletions cut 3 bases from V and 4 bases from J, with 9 bases between. The CDR3 totals 12 residues. The CDR3 here is CAWSLARETQYF. CDR3 DNA: TGTGCCTGGAGCCTAGCGCGAGAGACCCAGTACTTC.

This clonotype was recorded a few times. The chain employs TRBV5-1 and TRBJ2-7; D is possibly TRBD2 (6 bases). V lost 4 bases and J 3 bases, leaving 17 bases between the germline ends. Germline V gene lookup returns CDR1 SGHRS and CDR2 YFSETQ. The CDR3 length is 15 residues. CDR3 loop: CASSGWDSGGYEQYF. The CDR3 bases are TGCGCCAGCAGCGGCTGGGACTCAGGAGGCTACGAGCAGTACTTC.